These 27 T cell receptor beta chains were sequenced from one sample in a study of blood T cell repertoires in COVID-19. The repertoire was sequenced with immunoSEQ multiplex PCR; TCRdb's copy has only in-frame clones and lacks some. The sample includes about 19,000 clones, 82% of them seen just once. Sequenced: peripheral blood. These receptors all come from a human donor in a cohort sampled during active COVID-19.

CDR3 sequence: CATKIAETYNEQFF. CDR3 in DNA: TGTGCCACCAAGATAGCGGAGACGTACAATGAGCAGTTCTTC. The chain recombines TRBV19 with TRBJ2-1; tentative D call: TRBD2 (6 bases). Germline-derived CDR1 and CDR2 are LNHDA and SQIVND (reference sequence). The CDR3 has 14 amino acids. Trimming removed 10 bases at V and 4 bases at J, with 17 bases between.

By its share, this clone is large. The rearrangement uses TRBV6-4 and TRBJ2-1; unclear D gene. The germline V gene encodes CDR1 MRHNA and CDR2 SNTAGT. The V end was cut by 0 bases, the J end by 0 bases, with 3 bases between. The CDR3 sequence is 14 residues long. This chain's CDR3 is CASSDSSSYNEQFF. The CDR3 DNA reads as TGTGCCAGCAGTGACTCCAGCTCCTACAATGAGCAGTTCTTC.

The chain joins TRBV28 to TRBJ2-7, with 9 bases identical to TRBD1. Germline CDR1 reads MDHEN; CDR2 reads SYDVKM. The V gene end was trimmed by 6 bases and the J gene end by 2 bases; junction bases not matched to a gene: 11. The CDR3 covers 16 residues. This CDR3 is CASRTTLGQGTYEQYF. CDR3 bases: TGTGCCAGCAGGACGACCCTGGGACAGGGAACCTACGAGCAGTACTTC.

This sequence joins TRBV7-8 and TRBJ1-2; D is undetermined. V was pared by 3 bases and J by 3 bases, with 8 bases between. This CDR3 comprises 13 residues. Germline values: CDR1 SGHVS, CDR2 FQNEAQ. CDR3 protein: CASSFRRDYGYTF. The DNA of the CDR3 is TGTGCCAGCAGCTTTAGGAGGGACTATGGCTACACCTTC.

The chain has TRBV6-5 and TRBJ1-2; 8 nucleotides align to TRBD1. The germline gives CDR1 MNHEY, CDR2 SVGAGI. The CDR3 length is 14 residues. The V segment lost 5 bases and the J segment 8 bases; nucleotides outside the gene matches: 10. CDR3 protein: CASSPAGGAGGYTF. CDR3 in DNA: TGTGCCAGCAGTCCGGCAGGGGGCGCCGGGGGCTACACCTTC.

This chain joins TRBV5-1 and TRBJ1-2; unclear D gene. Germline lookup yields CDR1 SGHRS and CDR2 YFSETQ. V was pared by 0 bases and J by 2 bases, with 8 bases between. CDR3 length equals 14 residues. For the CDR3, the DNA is TGCGCCAGCAGCTTGGAACAGATAAACTATGGCTACACCTTC. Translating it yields CASSLEQINYGYTF.

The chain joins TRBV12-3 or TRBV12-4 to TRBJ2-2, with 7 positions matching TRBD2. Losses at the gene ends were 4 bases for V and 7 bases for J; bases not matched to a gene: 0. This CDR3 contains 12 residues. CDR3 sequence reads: CASSWEGGELFF. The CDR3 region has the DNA TGTGCCAGCAGTTGGGAGGGCGGGGAGCTGTTTTTT.

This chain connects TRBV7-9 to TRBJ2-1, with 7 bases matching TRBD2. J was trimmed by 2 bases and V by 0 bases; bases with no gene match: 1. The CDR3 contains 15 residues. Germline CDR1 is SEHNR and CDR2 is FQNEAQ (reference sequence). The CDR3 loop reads CASSLALAAYNEQFF. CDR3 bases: TGTGCCAGCAGCTTAGCCCTAGCGGCCTACAATGAGCAGTTCTTC. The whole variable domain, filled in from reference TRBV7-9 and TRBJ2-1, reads DTGVSQNPRHKITKRGQNVTFRCDPISEHNRLYWYRQTLGQGPEFLTYFQNEAQLEKSRLLSDRFSAERPKGSFSTLEIQRTEQGDSAMYLCASSLALAAYNEQFFGPGTRLTVL.

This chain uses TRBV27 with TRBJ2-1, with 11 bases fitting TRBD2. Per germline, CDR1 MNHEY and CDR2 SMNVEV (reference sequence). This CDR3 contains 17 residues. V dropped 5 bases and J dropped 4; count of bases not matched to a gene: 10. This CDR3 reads CASSKTSGSQAYNEQFF. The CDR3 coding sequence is TGTGCCAGCAGTAAAACTAGCGGGAGTCAAGCTTACAATGAGCAGTTCTTC.

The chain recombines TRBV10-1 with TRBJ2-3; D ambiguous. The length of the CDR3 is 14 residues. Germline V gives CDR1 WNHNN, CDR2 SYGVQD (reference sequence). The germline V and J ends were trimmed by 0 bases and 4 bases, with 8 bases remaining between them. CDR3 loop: CASSESPPADTQYF. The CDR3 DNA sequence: TGCGCCAGCAGTGAGTCTCCTCCGGCAGATACGCAGTATTTT.

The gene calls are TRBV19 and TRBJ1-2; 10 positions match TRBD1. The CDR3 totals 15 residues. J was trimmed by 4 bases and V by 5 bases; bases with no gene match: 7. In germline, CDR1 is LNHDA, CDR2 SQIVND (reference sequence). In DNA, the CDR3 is TGTGCCAGTAGTGGCGGGACAGGGGCCTCCTATGGCTACACCTTC. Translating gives CASSGGTGASYGYTF.

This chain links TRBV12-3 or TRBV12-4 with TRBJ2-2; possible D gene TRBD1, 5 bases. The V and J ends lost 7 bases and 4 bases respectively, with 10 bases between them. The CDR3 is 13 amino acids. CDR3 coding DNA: TGTGCCAGCACAGGGCGAGGCACCGGGGAGCTGTTTTTT. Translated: CASTGRGTGELFF.

The CDR3 sequence is CASSQPGGAGSYEQYF. The CDR3 nucleotides read TGTGCCAGCAGCCAGCCGGGGGGAGCGGGGTCCTACGAGCAGTACTTC. This rearrangement joins TRBV3-1 (or the pseudogene TRBV3-2) to TRBJ2-7; 7 bases match TRBD2. This CDR3 has 16 residues. With V trimmed by 3 bases and J by 1 base, 9 bases remained unmatched. CDR1 and CDR2 from the germline V gene are LGHDT and YNNKEL (reference sequence).

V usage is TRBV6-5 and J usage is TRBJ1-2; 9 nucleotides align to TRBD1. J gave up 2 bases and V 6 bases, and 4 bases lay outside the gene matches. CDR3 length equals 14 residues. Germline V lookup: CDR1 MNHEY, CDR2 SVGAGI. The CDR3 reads CASSRDRANYGYTF. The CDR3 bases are TGTGCCAGCAGCCGGGACAGGGCCAACTATGGCTACACCTTC.

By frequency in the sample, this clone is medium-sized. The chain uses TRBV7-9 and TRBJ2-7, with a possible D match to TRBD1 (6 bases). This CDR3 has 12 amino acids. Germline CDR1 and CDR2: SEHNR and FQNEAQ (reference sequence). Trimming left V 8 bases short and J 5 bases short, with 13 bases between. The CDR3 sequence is CASGLQGNEQYF. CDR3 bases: TGTGCCAGCGGCCTTCAGGGGAACGAGCAGTACTTC.

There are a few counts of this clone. CDR3 DNA: TGTGCCAGCAGCCTAACACGAGCGGGAGCGGGCGAGCAGTACTTC. Protein product: CASSLTRAGAGEQYF. This chain uses TRBV11-2 with TRBJ2-7; TRBD2 aligns across 8 bases. Germline CDR1 is SGHAT and CDR2 is FQNNGV. V lost 5 bases to trimming and J lost 6 bases; unmatched junction nucleotides: 12. The CDR3 contains 15 residues.

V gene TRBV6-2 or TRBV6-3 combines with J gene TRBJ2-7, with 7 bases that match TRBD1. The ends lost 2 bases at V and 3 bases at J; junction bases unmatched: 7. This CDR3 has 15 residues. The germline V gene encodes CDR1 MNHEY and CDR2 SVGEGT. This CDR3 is CASSYPPRGHYEQYF. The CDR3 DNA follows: TGTGCCAGCAGTTACCCCCCTAGGGGGCACTACGAGCAGTACTTC.

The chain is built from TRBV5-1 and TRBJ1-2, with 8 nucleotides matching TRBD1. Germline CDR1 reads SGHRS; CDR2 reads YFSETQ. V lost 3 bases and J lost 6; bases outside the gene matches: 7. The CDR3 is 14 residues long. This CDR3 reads CASSSGTGNHGYTF. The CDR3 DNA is TGCGCCAGCAGCTCCGGGACAGGCAACCATGGCTACACCTTC.

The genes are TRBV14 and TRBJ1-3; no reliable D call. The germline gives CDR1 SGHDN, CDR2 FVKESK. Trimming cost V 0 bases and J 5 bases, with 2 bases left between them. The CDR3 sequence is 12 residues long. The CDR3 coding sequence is TGTGCCAGCAGCCAAGATAGAAACACCATATATTTT. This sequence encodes CASSQDRNTIYF.

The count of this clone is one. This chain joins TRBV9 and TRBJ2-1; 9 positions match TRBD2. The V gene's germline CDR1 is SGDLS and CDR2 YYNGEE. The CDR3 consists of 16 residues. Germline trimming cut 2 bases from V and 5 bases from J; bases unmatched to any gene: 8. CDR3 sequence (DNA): TGTGCCAGCAGCGTTTTAGCGGGAGCCACCGACAATGAGCAGTTCTTC. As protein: CASSVLAGATDNEQFF.

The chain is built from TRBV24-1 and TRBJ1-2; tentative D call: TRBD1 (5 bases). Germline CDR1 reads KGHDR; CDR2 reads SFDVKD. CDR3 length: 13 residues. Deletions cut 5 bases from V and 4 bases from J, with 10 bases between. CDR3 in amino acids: CATSGGDSYGYTF. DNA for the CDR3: TGTGCCACCAGTGGGGGCGACTCCTATGGCTACACCTTC.

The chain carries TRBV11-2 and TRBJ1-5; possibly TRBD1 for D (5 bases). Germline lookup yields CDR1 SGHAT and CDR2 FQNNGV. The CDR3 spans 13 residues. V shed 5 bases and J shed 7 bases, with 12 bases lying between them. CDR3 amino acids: CASSRGDGQPQHF. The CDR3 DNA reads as TGTGCCAGCAGCCGGGGGGACGGGCAGCCCCAGCATTTT.

The CDR3 is CASSLVVIYGYTF. The CDR3, as DNA: TGTGCCAGCAGCTTGGTTGTTATCTATGGCTACACCTTC. J is TRBJ1-2 and V is TRBV5-5; no clear D. Germline V CDR1 and CDR2: SGHKS, YYEKEE (reference sequence). V was trimmed by 0 bases and J by 4 bases, leaving 7 bases between them. The CDR3 loop spans 13 amino acids.

The CDR3 reads CASLRDTQETQYF. The CDR3 DNA reads TGTGCCTCTCTCCGGGACACCCAAGAGACCCAGTACTTC. The chain carries TRBV28 and TRBJ2-5; TRBD1 might be the D (6 bases). Trimming cost V 11 bases and J 1 base, with 14 bases left between them. The CDR3 runs to 13 residues. CDR1 is MDHEN, CDR2 SYDVKM, per germline. The full variable domain, in which reference TRBV28 and TRBJ2-5 provide the parts outside the CDR3, is DVKVTQSSRYLVKRTGEKVFLECVQDMDHENMFWYRQDPGLGLRLIYFSYDVKMKEKGDIPEGYSVSREKKERFSLILESASTNQTSMYLCASLRDTQETQYFGPGTRLLVL.

Here the CDR3 DNA reads TGTGCCAGCAGGCAGACAGGGCTGAACACTGAAGCTTTCTTT. Translated, it gives CASRQTGLNTEAFF. The chain recombines TRBV6-5 with TRBJ1-1; 7 bases are shared with TRBD1. The V gene's germline CDR1 is MNHEY and CDR2 SVGAGI. After removal of 6 bases from V and 0 bases from J, the junction contained 4 bases not matched to a gene. The CDR3 length is 14 residues.

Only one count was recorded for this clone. The CDR3 is CASSHGSGYQPQHF. The DNA of the CDR3 is TGTGCCAGCAGCCATGGGTCGGGGTATCAGCCCCAGCATTTT. V and J are TRBV7-6 and TRBJ1-5; D unclear. Germline values: CDR1 SGHVS, CDR2 FNYEAQ. The CDR3 is 14 amino acids. Between the trimmed V and J ends, which lost 5 bases and 5 bases, there was a span of 13 bases.

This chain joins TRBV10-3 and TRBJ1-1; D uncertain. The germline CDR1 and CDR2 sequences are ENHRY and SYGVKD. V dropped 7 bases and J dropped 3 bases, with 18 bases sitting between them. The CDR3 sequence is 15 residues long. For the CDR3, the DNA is TGTGCCATCAAACCTTTTTTGGGCCCTGACACTGAAGCTTTCTTT. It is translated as CAIKPFLGPDTEAFF.